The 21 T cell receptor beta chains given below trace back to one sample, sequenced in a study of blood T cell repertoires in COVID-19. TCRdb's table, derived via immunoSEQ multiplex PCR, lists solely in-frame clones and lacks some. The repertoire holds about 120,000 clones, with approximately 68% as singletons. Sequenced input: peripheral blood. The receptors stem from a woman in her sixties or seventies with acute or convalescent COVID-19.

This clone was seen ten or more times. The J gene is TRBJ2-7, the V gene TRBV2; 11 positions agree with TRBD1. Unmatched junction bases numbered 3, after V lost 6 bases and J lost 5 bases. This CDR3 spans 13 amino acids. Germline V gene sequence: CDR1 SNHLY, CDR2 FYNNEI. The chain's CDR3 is CASRDRGRNEQYF. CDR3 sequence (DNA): TGTGCCAGCAGGGACAGGGGGCGCAACGAGCAGTACTTC. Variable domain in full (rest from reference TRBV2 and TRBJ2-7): EPEVTQTPSHQVTQMGQEVILRCVPISNHLYFYWYRQILGQKVEFLVSFYNNEISEKSEIFDDQFSVERPDGSNFTLKIRSTKLEDSAMYFCASRDRGRNEQYFGPGTRLTVT.

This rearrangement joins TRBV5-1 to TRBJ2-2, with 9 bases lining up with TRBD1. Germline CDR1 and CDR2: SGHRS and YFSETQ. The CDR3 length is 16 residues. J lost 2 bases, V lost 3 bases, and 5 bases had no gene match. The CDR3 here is CASSSPGQGNTGELFF. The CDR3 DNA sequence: TGCGCCAGCAGCTCCCCGGGACAGGGAAACACCGGGGAGCTGTTTTTT.

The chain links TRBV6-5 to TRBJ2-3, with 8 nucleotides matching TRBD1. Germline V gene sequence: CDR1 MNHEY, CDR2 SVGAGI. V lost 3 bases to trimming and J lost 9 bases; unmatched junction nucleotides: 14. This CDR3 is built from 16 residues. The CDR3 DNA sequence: TGTGCCAGCAGTTATATCCGTACAGGGGGTATGGGGACGCAGTATTTT. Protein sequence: CASSYIRTGGMGTQYF.

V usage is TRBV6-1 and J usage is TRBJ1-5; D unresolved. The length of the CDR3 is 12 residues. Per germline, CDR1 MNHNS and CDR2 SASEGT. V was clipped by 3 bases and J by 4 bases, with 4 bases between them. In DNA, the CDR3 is TGTGCCAGCAGTGACCCGAATCAGCCCCAGCATTTT. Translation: CASSDPNQPQHF.

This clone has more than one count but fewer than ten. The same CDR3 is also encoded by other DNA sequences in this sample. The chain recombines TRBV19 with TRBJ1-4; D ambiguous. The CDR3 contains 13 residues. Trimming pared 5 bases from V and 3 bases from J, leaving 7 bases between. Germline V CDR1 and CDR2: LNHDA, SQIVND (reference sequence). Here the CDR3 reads CASSRGANEKLFF. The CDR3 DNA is TGTGCCAGTAGTCGCGGTGCTAATGAAAAACTGTTTTTT.

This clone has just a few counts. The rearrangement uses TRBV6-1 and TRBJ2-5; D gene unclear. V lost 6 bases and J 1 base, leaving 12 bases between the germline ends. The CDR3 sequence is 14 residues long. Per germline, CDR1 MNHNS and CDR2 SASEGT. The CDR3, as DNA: TGTGCCAGCAGGGTAGCTTATAGCCAAGAGACCCAGTACTTC. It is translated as CASRVAYSQETQYF.

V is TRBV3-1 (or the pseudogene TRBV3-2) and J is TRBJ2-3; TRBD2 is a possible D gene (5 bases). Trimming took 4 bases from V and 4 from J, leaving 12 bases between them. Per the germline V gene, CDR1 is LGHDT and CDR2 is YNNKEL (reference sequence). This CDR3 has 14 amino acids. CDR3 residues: CASSPGVGADTQYF. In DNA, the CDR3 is TGTGCCAGCAGCCCCGGGGTGGGCGCAGATACGCAGTATTTT.

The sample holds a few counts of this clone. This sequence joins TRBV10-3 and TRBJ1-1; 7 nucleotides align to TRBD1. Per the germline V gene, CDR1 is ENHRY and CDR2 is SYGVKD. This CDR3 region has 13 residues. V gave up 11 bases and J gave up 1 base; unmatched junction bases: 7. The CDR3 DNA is TGTGCCGTAAAGGGGGCGACGAACACTGAAGCTTTCTTT. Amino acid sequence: CAVKGATNTEAFF.

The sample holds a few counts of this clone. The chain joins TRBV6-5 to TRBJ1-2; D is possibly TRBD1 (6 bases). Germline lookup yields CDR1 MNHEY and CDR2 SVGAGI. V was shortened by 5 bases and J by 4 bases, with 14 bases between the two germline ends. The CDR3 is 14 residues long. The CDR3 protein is CASSRGGKGYGYTF. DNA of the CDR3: TGTGCCAGCAGTAGGGGGGGCAAGGGCTATGGCTACACCTTC.

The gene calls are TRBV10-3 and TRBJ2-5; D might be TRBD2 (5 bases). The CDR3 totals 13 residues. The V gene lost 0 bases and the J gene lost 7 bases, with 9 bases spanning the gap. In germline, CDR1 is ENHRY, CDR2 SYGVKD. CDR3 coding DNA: TGTGCCATCAGTGAGTCCCTCGAGGGGACCCAGTACTTC. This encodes CAISESLEGTQYF.

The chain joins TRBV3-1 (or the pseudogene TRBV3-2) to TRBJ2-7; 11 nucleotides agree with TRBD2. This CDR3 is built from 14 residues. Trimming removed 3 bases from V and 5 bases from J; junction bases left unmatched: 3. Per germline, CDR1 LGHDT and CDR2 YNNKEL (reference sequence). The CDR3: CASSHTSGRDEQYF. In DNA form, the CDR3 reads TGTGCCAGCAGCCACACTAGCGGGAGAGACGAGCAGTACTTC.

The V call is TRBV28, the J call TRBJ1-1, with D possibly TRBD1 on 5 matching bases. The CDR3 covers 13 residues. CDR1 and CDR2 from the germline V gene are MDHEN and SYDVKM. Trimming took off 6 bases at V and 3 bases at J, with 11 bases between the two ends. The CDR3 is CASRIRVYTEAFF. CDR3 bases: TGTGCCAGCAGGATCAGGGTTTACACTGAAGCTTTCTTT. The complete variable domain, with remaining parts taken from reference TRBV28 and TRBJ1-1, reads DVKVTQSSRYLVKRTGEKVFLECVQDMDHENMFWYRQDPGLGLRLIYFSYDVKMKEKGDIPEGYSVSREKKERFSLILESASTNQTSMYLCASRIRVYTEAFFGQGTRLTVV.

The CDR3 loop is CASMTGTYNEQFF. As DNA, the CDR3 is TGTGCCAGCATGACGGGGACCTACAATGAGCAGTTCTTC. The chain carries TRBV2 and TRBJ2-1; the D gene is possibly TRBD2 (5 bases). CDR1 is SNHLY, CDR2 FYNNEI, per germline. The CDR3 loop spans 13 amino acids. V lost 7 bases and J lost 2, with 9 bases in between. The full variable domain, in which reference TRBV2 and TRBJ2-1 provide the parts outside the CDR3, is EPEVTQTPSHQVTQMGQEVILRCVPISNHLYFYWYRQILGQKVEFLVSFYNNEISEKSEIFDDQFSVERPDGSNFTLKIRSTKLEDSAMYFCASMTGTYNEQFFGPGTRLTVL.

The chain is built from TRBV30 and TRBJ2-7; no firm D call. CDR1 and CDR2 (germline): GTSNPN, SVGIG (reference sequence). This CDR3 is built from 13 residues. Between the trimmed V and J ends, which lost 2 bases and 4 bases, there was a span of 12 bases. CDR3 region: CAWSLSSGYEQYF. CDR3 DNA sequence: TGTGCCTGGAGTCTTTCCTCAGGTTACGAGCAGTACTTC. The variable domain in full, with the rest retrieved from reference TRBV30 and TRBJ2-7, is SQTIHQWPATLVQPVGSPLSLECTVEGTSNPNLYWYRQAAGRGLQLLFYSVGIGQISSEVPQNLSASRPQDRQFILSSKKLLLSDSGFYLCAWSLSSGYEQYFGPGTRLTVT.

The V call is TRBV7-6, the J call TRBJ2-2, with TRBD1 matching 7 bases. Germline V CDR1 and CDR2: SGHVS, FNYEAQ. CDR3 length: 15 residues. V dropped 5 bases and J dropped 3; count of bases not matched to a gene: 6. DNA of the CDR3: TGTGCCAGCAGCCCCGGGACAGCTTACACCGGGGAGCTGTTTTTT. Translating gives CASSPGTAYTGELFF.

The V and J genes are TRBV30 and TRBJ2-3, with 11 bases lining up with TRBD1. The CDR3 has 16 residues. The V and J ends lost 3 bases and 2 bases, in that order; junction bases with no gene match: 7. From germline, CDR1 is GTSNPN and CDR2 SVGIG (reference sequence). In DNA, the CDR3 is TGTGCCTGGAGGGGGGGGGACAGGGGGTTCACAGATACGCAGTATTTT. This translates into CAWRGGDRGFTDTQYF.

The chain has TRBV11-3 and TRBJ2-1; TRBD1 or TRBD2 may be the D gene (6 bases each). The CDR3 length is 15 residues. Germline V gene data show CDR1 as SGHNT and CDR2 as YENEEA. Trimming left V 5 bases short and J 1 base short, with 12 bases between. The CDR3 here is CASSIGGTSYNEQFF. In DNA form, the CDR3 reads TGTGCCAGCAGCATAGGGGGGACTTCCTACAATGAGCAGTTCTTC.

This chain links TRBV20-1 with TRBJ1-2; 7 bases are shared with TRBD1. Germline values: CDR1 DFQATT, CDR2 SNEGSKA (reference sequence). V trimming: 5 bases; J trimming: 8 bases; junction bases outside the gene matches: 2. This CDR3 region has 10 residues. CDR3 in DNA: TGCAGTGCTTACAGGGGCGGCTACACCTTC. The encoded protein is CSAYRGGYTF.

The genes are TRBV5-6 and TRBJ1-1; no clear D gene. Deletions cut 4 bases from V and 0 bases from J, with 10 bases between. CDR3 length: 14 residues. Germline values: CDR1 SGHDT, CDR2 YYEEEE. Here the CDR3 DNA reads TGTGCCAGCAGCCTGTCGCGTTTGAACACTGAAGCTTTCTTT. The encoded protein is CASSLSRLNTEAFF. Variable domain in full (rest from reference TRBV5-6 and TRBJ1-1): DAGVTQSPTHLIKTRGQQVTLRCSPKSGHDTVSWYQQALGQGPQFIFQYYEEEERQRGNFPDRFSGHQFPNYSSELNVNALLLGDSALYLCASSLSRLNTEAFFGQGTRLTVV.

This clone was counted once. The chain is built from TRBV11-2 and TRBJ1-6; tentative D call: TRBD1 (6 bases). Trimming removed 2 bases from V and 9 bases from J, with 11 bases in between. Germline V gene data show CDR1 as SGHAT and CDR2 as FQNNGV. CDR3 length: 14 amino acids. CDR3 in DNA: TGTGCCAGCAGCTTAAGACAGGCTACTTCACCCCTCCACTTT. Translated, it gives CASSLRQATSPLHF.

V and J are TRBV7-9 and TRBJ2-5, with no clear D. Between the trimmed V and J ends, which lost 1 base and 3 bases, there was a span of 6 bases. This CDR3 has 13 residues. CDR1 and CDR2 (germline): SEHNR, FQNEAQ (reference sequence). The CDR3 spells CASSLDPKETQYF. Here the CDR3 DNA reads TGTGCCAGCAGCTTAGACCCTAAAGAGACCCAGTACTTC.